This T cell receptor (beta chain) was captured by sequencing in a study of T and B cells in COVID-19 patients. About the study: Blood was sampled from COVID-19 patients who were either actively infected or recovered. Most recovered patients had mild to moderate COVID-19 treated as outpatients.

Overall study results and limits: Early severe-case samples and blood from mildly ill patients during symptoms were in short supply.

A word on this clonotype: Its antigen is still unknown.

TRB was amplified from about 250-500 ng of blood genomic DNA. Germline V gives CDR1 MNHEY, CDR2 SMNVEV (reference sequence). V gave up 1 base and J gave up 1 base, with 10 bases separating them. The CDR3 totals 15 residues. Multiplex PCR with BIOMED2 TRB-A/B primer pools amplified TRB rearrangements. TCRdb fed the multiplex PCR reads into MiXCR, producing one record per CDR3 protein. The data contain around 6,200 distinct CDR3 sequences, around 34% of them seen just once; the ten biggest clones take up about 60%. Sequenced input: blood. The sequence was collected from a human donor with active COVID-19. The chain links TRBV27 to TRBJ1-1; D not resolved. The DNA for the CDR3 is TGTGCCAGCAGTTTATGGTCCACCAAGAACACTGAAGCTTTCTTT. Translation gives CASSLWSTKNTEAFF.